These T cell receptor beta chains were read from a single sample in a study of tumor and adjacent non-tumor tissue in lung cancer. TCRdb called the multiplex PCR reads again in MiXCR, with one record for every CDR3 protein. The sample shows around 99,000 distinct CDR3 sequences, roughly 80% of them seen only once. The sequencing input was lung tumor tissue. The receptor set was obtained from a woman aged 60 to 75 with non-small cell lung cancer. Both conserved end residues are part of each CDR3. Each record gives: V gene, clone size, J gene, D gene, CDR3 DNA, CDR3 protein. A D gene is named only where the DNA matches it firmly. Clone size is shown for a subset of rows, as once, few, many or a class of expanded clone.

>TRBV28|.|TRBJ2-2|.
TGTGCCAGCAGAGCGCAGGGTACCGGGGAGCTGTTTTTT
CASRAQGTGELFF
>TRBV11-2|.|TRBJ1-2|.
TGTGCCAGCAGCTTAGTACGTGACACCCTGCATGGCTACACCTTC
CASSLVRDTLHGYTF
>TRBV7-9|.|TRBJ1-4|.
TGTACCAACAGCCGCGGACGGGCTAATGAAAAACTGTTTTTT
CTNSRGRANEKLFF
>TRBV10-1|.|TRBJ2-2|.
TGCGCCGGCGCTAGAATTGCCGAGGAGCTGTTTTTT
CAGARIAEELFF
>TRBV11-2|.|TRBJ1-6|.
TGTGTCAGTAGCTTAGAAGCAAGTAATTCACCCTTCCCCTTT
CVSSLEASNSPFPF
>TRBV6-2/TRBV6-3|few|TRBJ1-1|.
TGTGCCAGCCTCCGGACCGGTGGATGGAACACTAAAGCTTTCTTT
CASLRTGGWNTKAFF
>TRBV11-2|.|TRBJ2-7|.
TGTGCCAGCAGCTTGGTACCGGGCCACAAGCAGTACTTC
CASSLVPGHKQYF
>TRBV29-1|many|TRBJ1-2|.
TGCAGCGCTGACCAGATAGCAGGTGGGAAAGCTGGCTACACCTTC
CSADQIAGGKAGYTF
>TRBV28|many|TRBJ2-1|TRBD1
TGTGCCAGCAGTATGACAGGGGGGTTCAATGAGCAGTTCTTC
CASSMTGGFNEQFF
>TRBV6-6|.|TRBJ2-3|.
TGTGCCAGCACTTCGGCGAGGACTAATGCTGGGGATACACAGTATTTT
CASTSARTNAGDTQYF
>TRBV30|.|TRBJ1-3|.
TGTGCCTGGAGCGGGAAAAATCCTGGAAACACCATATATTTT
CAWSGKNPGNTIYF
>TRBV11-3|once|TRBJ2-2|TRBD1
TGTGCCAGCAGCCCTGTGACAGGGGTTACCGGGGAGCAGTTTTTT
CASSPVTGVTGEQFF
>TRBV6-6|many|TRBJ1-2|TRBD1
TGTGCCAGCAGTCCGAGGACAGGCTATGGCTACACCTTC
CASSPRTGYGYTF
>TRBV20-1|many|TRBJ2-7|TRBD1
TGCAGTGCAGCCGGGACAGGGAATACCTACGAGCAGTACTTC
CSAAGTGNTYEQYF
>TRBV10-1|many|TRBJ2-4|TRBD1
TGCGCCAGCAGGACGGGACAGAGGAGAGTCAAAAACATTCAGTACTTC
CASRTGQRRVKNIQYF
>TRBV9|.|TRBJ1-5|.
TGTGCCAGCAGCGTAGAGGACCGAGTAGGGCCCCAGCATTTT
CASSVEDRVGPQHF
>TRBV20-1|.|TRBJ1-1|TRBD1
TGCAGTGCTAGAAGACAGGGTTCTCAGATGAACACTGAAACTTTCTTT
CSARRQGSQMNTETFF
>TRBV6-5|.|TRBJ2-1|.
TGTGCCAGTAGTTACTCACCGGGACCGTACAATGAGCAGTTATTC
CASSYSPGPYNEQLF
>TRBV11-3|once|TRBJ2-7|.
TGTGCCAGTTGCTTACGGGCAGCAGTCTCCTACGAGCAGTACTTC
CASCLRAAVSYEQYF
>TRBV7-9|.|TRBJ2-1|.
TGTGCCAGCAGCTCCAGACTAGTTCCCCACAATGAGCAGTTCTTC
CASSSRLVPHNEQFF
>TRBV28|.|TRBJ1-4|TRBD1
TGTGCCAGCAGTTTCCCAGGGGGAACTAATGAAAAACTGTTTTTT
CASSFPGGTNEKLFF
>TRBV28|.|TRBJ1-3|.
TGTGCCAACAGTTCGGGGGAGGTGACTGGAAACACCATATATTTT
CANSSGEVTGNTIYF
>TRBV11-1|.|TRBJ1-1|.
TGTGCCAGCAGCTGTGGACATAACACTGAAGCTTTCTTT
CASSCGHNTEAFF
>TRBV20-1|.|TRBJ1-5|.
TGCAGTGCTAGAGATCAGACCATGGGGAATCAGTCCCAGCATTTT
CSARDQTMGNQSQHF
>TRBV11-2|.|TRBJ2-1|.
TGTGCCAGCAGCTTAGTTCGGTGGGATCAAGGCAATGAACAGTTCTTC
CASSLVRWDQGNEQFF
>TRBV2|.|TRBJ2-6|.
TGTGCCAGCCGGAAAAGCTCTGGGGCCAACGTCCTGATTTTC
CASRKSSGANVLIF
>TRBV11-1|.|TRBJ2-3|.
TGTGCCAGCAGCTCACTAGGAGATACGCAGTATTTT
CASSSLGDTQYF
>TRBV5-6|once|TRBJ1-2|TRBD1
TGTGCCAGCAGTCCCCGGACAGGGGGCTGGTATGACTATACCTTC
CASSPRTGGWYDYTF
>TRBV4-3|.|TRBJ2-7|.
TGCGCCAGCAGCCAAGCCCAGTCCAGGGGCTCCAAGCAGTACTTC
CASSQAQSRGSKQYF
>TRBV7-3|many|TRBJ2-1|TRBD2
TGTGCCAGCAGCTCCGGGACTAGCGGGAGTTATGAGCAGTTCTTC
CASSSGTSGSYEQFF
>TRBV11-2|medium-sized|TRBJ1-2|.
TGTGCCAGCAGCGTGGATCGTTTAGCGGGGTACACCTTC
CASSVDRLAGYTF
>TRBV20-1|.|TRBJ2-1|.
TGCAGTGCTAGCAGTCGGGAGTCGTCCTACAATGAGCAGTTCTTC
CSASSRESSYNEQFF
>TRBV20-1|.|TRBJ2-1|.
TGCAGTACTAGAGATCAGGGGCCCGGTGCCAATGAGCAGTTCTTC
CSTRDQGPGANEQFF
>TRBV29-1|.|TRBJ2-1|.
TGCAGCGTGAGGGAAGGAGCTGGGGAAAACAATGAGCAGTTCTTC
CSVREGAGENNEQFF
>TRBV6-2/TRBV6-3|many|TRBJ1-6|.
TGTGCCAGCAGCCCAAACCTCCTCGGAACCCGTTCACCCCTCCACTTT
CASSPNLLGTRSPLHF
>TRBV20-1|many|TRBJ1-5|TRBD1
TGCAGTGCTAGCCCGGGACAGGGGAAGGGTCAGCCCCAGCATTTT
CSASPGQGKGQPQHF
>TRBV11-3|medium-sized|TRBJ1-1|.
TGTGGATCGGGCACGAACACTGAAGCTTTCTTT
CGSGTNTEAFF
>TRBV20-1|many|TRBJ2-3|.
TGCAGTGCTAGTAAACCTAGCCCGGATACGCAGTATTTT
CSASKPSPDTQYF
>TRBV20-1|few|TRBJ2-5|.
TGCAGTGCTAGGGACTGGGAGACCCAGTACTTC
CSARDWETQYF
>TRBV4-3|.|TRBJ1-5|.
TGCACCAGCAGCCAAGGATTGGGGGGGCAGCCCCAGCATTTC
CTSSQGLGGQPQHF
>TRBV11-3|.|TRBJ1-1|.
TGTGCCAGCAGAGACAGGAATGGAGGGGACAAGACTTTCTTT
CASRDRNGGDKTFF
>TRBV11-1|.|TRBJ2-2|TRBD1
TGTGCCAGCAATGCCTGGACAGGGGTGAACACCGGGGAGCTGTTTTTC
CASNAWTGVNTGELFF